The rows below give T cell receptor beta chains drawn from one sample of a study of cytomegalovirus exposure and HLA in healthy donors. Assay: immunoSEQ multiplex PCR; the TCRdb copy retains only in-frame clones and omits some. The data show tens of thousands of clones, with around 86% seen just once and roughly 9% held by the top ten. Sequencing was carried out using PBMCs. These receptors were obtained from a man under 40 in good health and CMV-seropositive. The CDR3 runs from the conserved cysteine through the conserved F or W. D genes are given only for firm matches. Not every row has a clone size; where given, it reads once, few, many or a size class.

>.|TRBJ1-1|TRBV19|.
CASSPGWTEAFF
TGTGCCAGTAGTCCGGGTTGGACTGAAGCTTTCTTT
>TRBD1|TRBJ1-2|TRBV28|.
CASRGDSGYGYTF
TGTGCCAGCAGAGGGGACAGCGGCTATGGCTACACCTTC
>TRBD1|TRBJ2-2|TRBV11-3|few
CASSSRTGSNTGELFF
TGTGCCAGCAGCTCACGGACAGGCTCGAACACCGGGGAGCTGTTTTTT
>TRBD2|TRBJ2-2|TRBV19|.
CASSMAPGSGRHQSNTGELFF
TGTGCCAGTAGTATGGCCCCTGGTAGCGGGAGGCACCAGTCGAACACCGGGGAGCTGTTTTTT
>TRBD2|TRBJ2-1|TRBV7-2|once
CASSSGGSYNEQFF
TGTGCCAGCAGCTCGGGGGGCTCCTACAATGAGCAGTTCTTC
>TRBD1|TRBJ2-7|TRBV30|few
CAWRAGQVGPYEQYF
TGTGCCTGGAGAGCCGGACAGGTGGGACCTTACGAGCAGTACTTC
>.|TRBJ2-7|TRBV5-1|.
CASSPDYEQYF
TGCGCCAGCAGCCCAGACTACGAGCAGTACTTC
>.|TRBJ1-2|TRBV2|.
CASSDINYGYTF
TGTGCCAGCAGTGATATCAACTATGGCTACACCTTC
>.|TRBJ2-3|TRBV2|.
CASSTVDTQYF
TGTGCCAGCAGTACAGTGGATACGCAGTATTTT
>.|TRBJ2-5|TRBV28|.
CASSLWGSERVGRETQYF
TGTGCCAGCAGTTTATGGGGATCGGAGCGGGTGGGCCGAGAGACCCAGTACTTC
>.|TRBJ2-7|TRBV30|.
CAWSPGQNYEQYF
TGTGCCTGGAGTCCTGGACAGAATTACGAGCAGTACTTC
>.|TRBJ1-2|TRBV5-4|.
CASSLDRVGYGYTF
TGTGCCAGCAGCTTGGACAGGGTGGGCTATGGCTACACCTTC
>.|TRBJ1-1|TRBV6-6|.
CASSYGWGVTEAFF
TGTGCCAGCAGTTACGGTTGGGGGGTCACTGAAGCTTTCTTT
>.|TRBJ1-2|TRBV7-2|once
CASSAGSGYTF
TGTGCCAGCAGTGCAGGGTCTGGCTACACCTTC
>.|TRBJ1-2|TRBV27|.
CASSLGGNSAGYTF
TGTGCCAGCAGTTTGGGAGGGAACTCGGCCGGCTACACCTTC
>.|TRBJ2-2|TRBV19|.
CASTSTGAGELFF
TGTGCCAGTACCTCTACGGGAGCCGGGGAGCTGTTTTTT
>TRBD1|TRBJ1-1|TRBV27|.
CASRAGTGLIEAFF
TGTGCCAGCAGGGCCGGGACAGGTCTTATTGAAGCTTTCTTT
>.|TRBJ2-3|TRBV7-9|.
CASSQKDSQDTQYF
TGTGCCAGCAGCCAGAAAGACAGCCAAGATACGCAGTATTTT
>TRBD1|TRBJ2-7|TRBV2|.
CASSTPRGQAYEQYF
TGTGCCAGCTCTACCCCTCGGGGACAGGCCTACGAGCAGTACTTC
>TRBD2|TRBJ2-7|TRBV6-8|.
CASSYSGGGVNSYEQYF
TGTGCCAGCAGTTACTCAGGTGGGGGGGTCAATTCCTACGAGCAGTACTTC
>TRBD1|TRBJ2-7|TRBV7-6|.
CASSLRLDRGTSYEQYF
TGTGCCAGCAGCCTCAGACTGGACAGGGGCACGTCCTACGAGCAGTACTTC
>TRBD1|TRBJ1-5|TRBV19|.
CASSSGQGRQPQHF
TGTGCCAGTAGTTCGGGACAGGGGCGGCAGCCCCAGCATTTT
>TRBD2|TRBJ2-7|TRBV27|few
CASSWTSGNYEQYF
TGTGCCAGTTCTTGGACTAGCGGGAACTACGAGCAGTACTTC
>.|TRBJ1-2|TRBV11-2|.
CASSTEGVSGSYTF
TGTGCCAGCAGCACAGAGGGGGTTTCCGGTAGCTACACCTTC
>.|TRBJ2-5|TRBV5-1|.
CASSSRDTYLQETQYF
TGCGCCAGCAGCTCTCGGGACACTTACCTCCAAGAGACCCAGTACTTC
>.|TRBJ1-3|TRBV5-1|.
CASRQAGTSGNTIYF
TGCGCCAGCAGACAGGCCGGCACCTCTGGAAACACCATATATTTT
>TRBD1|TRBJ2-2|TRBV9|.
CASSGDRESGELFF
TGTGCCAGCAGCGGGGACAGGGAGAGCGGGGAGCTGTTTTTT
>.|TRBJ2-7|TRBV10-2|.
CASSVTGTYEQYF
TGCGCCAGCAGTGTAACAGGGACCTACGAGCAGTACTTC
>.|TRBJ2-2|TRBV7-3|.
CASSLLAAANTGELFF
TGTGCCAGCAGCTTATTAGCCGCCGCCAACACCGGGGAGCTGTTTTTT
>.|TRBJ2-2|TRBV5-1|.
CASSLGATGTGELFF
TGCGCCAGCAGCTTGGGCGCCACGGGGACCGGGGAGCTGTTTTTT
>.|TRBJ2-7|TRBV9|.
CASSGGGSYEQYF
TGTGCCAGCAGCGGAGGCGGCTCCTACGAGCAGTACTTC